These 19 T cell receptor beta chains originate from one sample sequenced in a study of radiation and T cells in renal cell carcinoma. The time point here: baseline pretreatment blood. The treatment here: 15 Gy SBRT to primary tumor, nephrectomy 4 weeks later. Measured with immunoSEQ multiplex PCR; TCRdb has only the in-frame clones, and not every one. The data contain some 150,000 clones, about 88% of them singletons. The specimen comprised blood, sampled from a patient whose treatment included radiotherapy and nephrectomy. Every receptor here comes from a woman between 45 and 65 years old with renal cell carcinoma.

This chain uses TRBV2 with TRBJ1-2; D is unclear. CDR1 SNHLY and CDR2 FYNNEI come from the germline V gene. Trimming pared 2 bases from V and 4 bases from J, leaving 14 bases between. This CDR3 comprises 15 residues. The CDR3 nucleotides read TGTGCCAGCAGTGAATTCGGGTCCTGGGCCTATGGCTACACCTTC. It codes for CASSEFGSWAYGYTF.

The V call is TRBV2, the J call TRBJ1-2; the match to TRBD1 covers 11 bases. The CDR3 consists of 14 residues. V dropped 6 bases and J dropped 5; count of bases not matched to a gene: 5. Germline CDR1 reads SNHLY; CDR2 reads FYNNEI. CDR3 DNA sequence: TGTGCCAGCAGGCGGACAGGGGGCGCGTATGGCTACACCTTC. Translating gives CASRRTGGAYGYTF.

The chain employs TRBV6-5 and TRBJ1-5, with D unclear. This CDR3 contains 13 residues. Trimming pared 4 bases from V and 0 bases from J, leaving 4 bases between. The germline V gene encodes CDR1 MNHEY and CDR2 SVGAGI. The CDR3 sequence: CASSLLSNQPQHF. CDR3 DNA: TGTGCCAGCAGTTTACTTAGCAATCAGCCCCAGCATTTT.

This chain connects TRBV14 to TRBJ2-5; D remains unclear. Trimming shortened V by 0 bases and J by 5 bases, and 10 bases separated the two germline ends. CDR3 length equals 14 residues. Germline V gene sequence: CDR1 SGHDN, CDR2 FVKESK. The CDR3: CASSQDFKWETQYF. CDR3 DNA sequence: TGTGCCAGCAGCCAAGATTTTAAGTGGGAGACCCAGTACTTC.

The chain uses TRBV5-1 and TRBJ1-2; D is possibly TRBD1 (6 bases). Germline CDR1 SGHRS, CDR2 YFSETQ. The length of the CDR3 is 14 residues. The V end was cut by 2 bases, the J end by 6 bases, with 14 bases between. Here the CDR3 DNA reads TGCGCCAGCAGCTTACTGGACAAGGGGGATGGCTACACCTTC. Translating it yields CASSLLDKGDGYTF.

The chain uses TRBV7-2 and TRBJ1-5; D possibly corresponds to TRBD1 (5 bases). Trimming left V 5 bases short and J 9 bases short, with 11 bases between. Looked up from germline, CDR1 is SGHTA and CDR2 is FQGNSA. This CDR3 is 12 amino acids long. In DNA form, the CDR3 reads TGTGCCAGCAGCCCCGGGACTTTGCCCCAGCATTTT. Translating it yields CASSPGTLPQHF.

The chain employs TRBV7-9 and TRBJ2-6; D is unresolved. V lost 2 bases to trimming and J lost 2 bases, with 7 bases between them. Germline assignment: CDR1 SEHNR and CDR2 FQNEAQ (reference sequence). This CDR3 contains 15 residues. The CDR3 here is CASSLNGAGANVLTF. The CDR3 DNA is TGTGCCAGCAGCTTAAATGGGGCTGGGGCCAACGTCCTGACTTTC. The complete variable domain, with remaining parts taken from reference TRBV7-9 and TRBJ2-6, reads DTGVSQNPRHKITKRGQNVTFRCDPISEHNRLYWYRQTLGQGPEFLTYFQNEAQLEKSRLLSDRFSAERPKGSFSTLEIQRTEQGDSAMYLCASSLNGAGANVLTFGAGSRLTVL.

The chain is built from TRBV5-1 and TRBJ1-1; D gene unclear. With 3 bases removed from V and 3 bases from J, the gap between germline ends came to 15 bases. CDR1 SGHRS and CDR2 YFSETQ come from the germline V gene. The CDR3 covers 15 residues. CDR3 in amino acids: CASSSNSPGDTEAFF. DNA for the CDR3: TGCGCCAGCAGCTCTAACTCCCCTGGGGACACTGAAGCTTTCTTT.

The rearrangement links TRBV5-1 to TRBJ2-5; 8 nucleotides align to TRBD2. CDR1 and CDR2 from the germline V gene are SGHRS and YFSETQ. The CDR3 extends over 17 amino acids. V was pared by 0 bases and J by 3 bases, with 10 bases of the junction left unmatched. In DNA form, the CDR3 reads TGCGCCAGCAGCTTGGGTATATTAGCGGGGTCGGAAGAGACCCAGTACTTC. Its translation is CASSLGILAGSEETQYF.

The chain links TRBV2 to TRBJ1-3; D is unresolved. Trimming cost V 6 bases and J 0 bases, with 9 bases left between them. The CDR3 totals 14 residues. Germline V gene data show CDR1 as SNHLY and CDR2 as FYNNEI. CDR3 in amino acids: CASRPGFSGNTIYF. The CDR3 bases are TGTGCCAGCAGGCCTGGCTTCTCTGGAAACACCATATATTTT.

The chain employs TRBV13 and TRBJ2-1, with a possible D match to TRBD2 (6 bases). Germline V gene lookup returns CDR1 PRHDT and CDR2 FYEKMQ (reference sequence). Trimming pared 0 bases from V and 1 base from J, leaving 22 bases between. The CDR3 contains 20 residues. The CDR3 region has the DNA TGTGCCAGCAGCTTAGGCTTTTTGGAGGGGCTAGCGCTATCCTACAATGAGCAGTTCTTC. Translation gives CASSLGFLEGLALSYNEQFF.

V is TRBV5-6 and J is TRBJ2-2, with D perhaps matching TRBD1 (5 bases). The V end was cut by 1 base, the J end by 0 bases, with 10 bases between. Germline CDR1 and CDR2: SGHDT and YYEEEE. This CDR3 is built from 16 residues. The chain's CDR3 is CASSLWAGPNTGELFF. The CDR3 nucleotides are TGTGCCAGCAGCTTGTGGGCAGGGCCGAACACCGGGGAGCTGTTTTTT.

This chain connects TRBV18 to TRBJ1-4; D call uncertain. The CDR3 spans 14 residues. Per the germline V gene, CDR1 is KGHSH and CDR2 is LQKENI. The V and J ends lost 8 bases and 0 bases respectively, with 10 bases between them. The CDR3 coding sequence is TGTGCCAGCCAGAACAGTGCAACTAATGAAAAACTGTTTTTT. Protein sequence: CASQNSATNEKLFF.

This chain connects TRBV6-6 to TRBJ1-2; D is possibly TRBD1 (5 bases). Trimming took off 7 bases at V and 5 bases at J, with 23 bases between the two ends. Germline-derived CDR1 and CDR2 are MNHNY and SVGAGI (reference sequence). The CDR3 sequence is 16 residues long. The CDR3 region is CASTFRGVGSQYGYTF. The CDR3, as DNA: TGTGCCAGCACCTTCCGGGGGGTGGGCAGTCAATATGGCTACACCTTC.

The CDR3 bases are TGTGCCAGCAGCTCTGGACTCCTACAAGAGACCCAGTACTTC. This gives the protein CASSSGLLQETQYF. The chain has TRBV5-4 and TRBJ2-5, with TRBD2 as a possible D gene (5 bases). The germline V and J ends were trimmed by 3 bases and 2 bases, with 11 bases remaining between them. CDR3 length: 14 amino acids. The germline V gene encodes CDR1 SGHNT and CDR2 YYREEE (reference sequence). Full variable domain (rest looked up from reference TRBV5-4 and TRBJ2-5): ETGVTQSPTHLIKTRGQQVTLRCSSQSGHNTVSWYQQALGQGPQFIFQYYREEENGRGNFPPRFSGLQFPNYSSELNVNALELDDSALYLCASSSGLLQETQYFGPGTRLLVL.

V gene TRBV4-3 combines with J gene TRBJ2-3; TRBD1 might be the D (5 bases). Trimming removed 0 bases from V and 1 base from J, with 11 bases in between. The CDR3 contains 16 residues. Germline lookup yields CDR1 LGHNA and CDR2 YSLEER. The CDR3 here is CASSQEWGQGTDTQYF. The CDR3 DNA reads TGCGCCAGCAGCCAAGAATGGGGCCAGGGCACAGATACGCAGTATTTT.

This chain connects TRBV5-6 to TRBJ2-7; 12 bases align to TRBD2. Germline CDR1 reads SGHDT; CDR2 reads YYEEEE. CDR3 length: 15 residues. Trimming took 4 bases from V and 2 from J; bases not matched to a gene: 4. Written as DNA, the CDR3 is TGTGCCAGCAGCCAACTAGCGGGGGGCACCTACGAGCAGTACTTC. It translates to CASSQLAGGTYEQYF.

The gene calls are TRBV5-1 and TRBJ1-3; weak D call: TRBD1 (6 bases). The germline gives CDR1 SGHRS, CDR2 YFSETQ. Trimming pared 4 bases from V and 3 bases from J, leaving 14 bases between. CDR3 length: 15 amino acids. CDR3 nucleotide sequence: TGCGCCAGCAGCCGCGGACAGTCCGATGGAAACACCATATATTTT. Translation: CASSRGQSDGNTIYF. Looking up the rest from reference TRBV5-1 and TRBJ1-3 gives the full variable domain: KAGVTQTPRYLIKTRGQQVTLSCSPISGHRSVSWYQQTPGQGLQFLFEYFSETQRNKGNFPGRFSGRQFSNSRSEMNVSTLELGDSALYLCASSRGQSDGNTIYFGEGSWLTVV.

There are a few counts of this clone. The chain links TRBV6-5 to TRBJ1-1; no clear D gene. V was shortened by 6 bases and J by 2 bases, with 13 bases between the two germline ends. In germline, CDR1 is MNHEY, CDR2 SVGAGI. The CDR3 extends over 14 amino acids. The CDR3 DNA sequence: TGTGCCAGCAGCCCCTTCCGGGGAAACACTGAAGCTTTCTTT. Translation gives CASSPFRGNTEAFF.